This passage covers 26 T cell receptor beta chains from one sample sequenced in a study of blood T cell repertoires in COVID-19. Produced via immunoSEQ multiplex PCR; TCRdb's table is partial and in-frame only. The sample has 200,000 to 250,000 clones; approximately 90% are singletons. The sequenced sample was PBMCs or T cells enriched from blood (not recorded which). These TCRs come from a man aged 30-40 years who had recovered from COVID-19.

The J gene is TRBJ2-1, the V gene TRBV19; 8 bases are a match to TRBD2. CDR3 length: 13 amino acids. V dropped 6 bases and J dropped 5; count of bases not matched to a gene: 3. The germline gives CDR1 LNHDA, CDR2 SQIVND (reference sequence). The CDR3 spells CASRWRGDNEQFF. The CDR3 DNA reads as TGTGCCAGTAGGTGGCGGGGGGACAATGAGCAGTTCTTC.

This clone was recorded once. The chain carries TRBV7-2 and TRBJ1-1; D is unclear. Germline V gene data show CDR1 as SGHTA and CDR2 as FQGNSA. Trimming removed 2 bases from V and 1 base from J, with 5 bases in between. The CDR3 has 13 residues. The CDR3 loop is CASSLIGNTEAFF. In DNA, the CDR3 is TGTGCCAGCAGCTTAATCGGGAACACTGAAGCTTTCTTT.

V is TRBV10-3 and J is TRBJ2-7; no firm D call. Germline V gives CDR1 ENHRY, CDR2 SYGVKD. Trimming stripped 2 bases from V and 2 bases from J, with 7 bases between. The CDR3 extends over 13 amino acids. The CDR3 reads CAISETATYEQYF. The CDR3 DNA sequence: TGTGCCATCAGTGAGACAGCTACCTACGAGCAGTACTTC.

The chain couples TRBV7-2 to TRBJ2-3; weak D call: TRBD2 (6 bases). Germline lookup yields CDR1 SGHTA and CDR2 FQGNSA. The V end was cut by 1 base, the J end by 6 bases, with 14 bases between. The CDR3 length is 15 residues. The CDR3 here is CASSLDGLALDTQYF. The CDR3 coding sequence is TGTGCCAGCAGCTTAGACGGGCTAGCGCTGGATACGCAGTATTTT.

The chain employs TRBV13 and TRBJ2-4, with 11 bases identical to TRBD2. CDR1 PRHDT and CDR2 FYEKMQ come from the germline V gene (reference sequence). The length of the CDR3 is 15 residues. Unmatched junction bases numbered 3, after V lost 5 bases and J lost 3 bases. DNA for the CDR3: TGTGCCAGCAGCCAGGGACTAGCGGACAAAAACATTCAGTACTTC. This codes for CASSQGLADKNIQYF.

The V and J genes are TRBV6-5 and TRBJ2-1; TRBD1 agrees at 11 bases. CDR1 MNHEY and CDR2 SVGAGI come from the germline V gene. Unmatched junction bases numbered 6, after V lost 6 bases and J lost 8 bases. This CDR3 is 14 amino acids long. This CDR3 reads CASSRGQGAYEQFF. In nucleotides, the CDR3 is TGTGCCAGCAGCCGAGGACAGGGGGCCTATGAGCAGTTCTTC.

This clone has more than one count but fewer than ten. J is TRBJ1-2 and V is TRBV9; 7 nucleotides agree with TRBD1. With V trimmed by 1 base and J by 7 bases, 7 bases remained unmatched. The CDR3 loop spans 14 amino acids. Looked up from germline, CDR1 is SGDLS and CDR2 is YYNGEE. CDR3 coding DNA: TGTGCCAGCAGCGTAACCGACAGGGAGAGTGGCTACACCTTC. Its translation is CASSVTDRESGYTF.

This chain connects TRBV4-2 to TRBJ2-1, with 10 bases fitting TRBD2. The V and J ends lost 0 bases and 6 bases, in that order; junction bases with no gene match: 5. The CDR3 extends over 16 amino acids. Looked up from germline, CDR1 is LGHNA and CDR2 is YNFKEQ. DNA for the CDR3: TGTGCCAGCAGCCAAGATAGGGGACTAGCGATCAATGAGCAGTTCTTC. Protein sequence: CASSQDRGLAINEQFF.

The V gene is TRBV27, the J gene TRBJ2-1, with 8 bases fitting TRBD1. Looked up from germline, CDR1 is MNHEY and CDR2 is SMNVEV (reference sequence). V was pared by 4 bases and J by 2 bases, with 4 bases of the junction left unmatched. The CDR3 has 15 residues. The CDR3 coding sequence is TGTGCCAGCAGTTCGGGGACAGGCGCCTACAATGAGCAGTTCTTC. It codes for CASSSGTGAYNEQFF.

The chain recombines TRBV14 with TRBJ2-7, with a tentative D call TRBD2 (5 bases). Germline V CDR1 and CDR2: SGHDN, FVKESK. The length of the CDR3 is 11 residues. Trimming stripped 4 bases from V and 6 bases from J, with 7 bases between. CDR3 bases: TGTGCCAGCAGCCTAGGAGGCGAGCAGTACTTC. This sequence encodes CASSLGGEQYF.

The rearrangement uses TRBV19 and TRBJ1-1; D gene uncertain. The germline V and J ends were trimmed by 2 bases and 1 base, with 8 bases remaining between them. CDR1 LNHDA and CDR2 SQIVND come from the germline V gene (reference sequence). The CDR3 length is 14 residues. Written as DNA, the CDR3 is TGTGCCAGTAGTATAAGAGGTGCGAACACTGAAGCTTTCTTT. Translating it yields CASSIRGANTEAFF.

The genes are TRBV5-4 and TRBJ2-3; D unresolved. Between the trimmed V and J ends, which lost 0 bases and 4 bases, there was a span of 3 bases. This CDR3 is built from 12 residues. Germline V lookup: CDR1 SGHNT, CDR2 YYREEE (reference sequence). CDR3: CASSLDSDTQYF. The DNA for the CDR3 is TGTGCCAGCAGCTTGGACTCAGATACGCAGTATTTT.

The chain employs TRBV6-5 and TRBJ1-1; D uncertain. This CDR3 spans 13 amino acids. V was pared by 8 bases and J by 0 bases, with 10 bases between. CDR1 and CDR2 (germline): MNHEY, SVGAGI. CDR3 residues: CASGYRLNTEAFF. CDR3 in DNA: TGTGCCAGCGGGTACAGACTGAACACTGAAGCTTTCTTT.

This chain joins TRBV11-2 and TRBJ2-7; 10 bases agree with TRBD2. The CDR3 covers 14 residues. With V trimmed by 5 bases and J by 4 bases, 5 bases remained unmatched. CDR1 SGHAT and CDR2 FQNNGV come from the germline V gene. DNA for the CDR3: TGTGCCAGCAGCCTAGCGGGGGAGGATTACGAGCAGTACTTC. This encodes CASSLAGEDYEQYF. The full variable domain, with the rest looked up from reference TRBV11-2 and TRBJ2-7, is EAGVAQSPRYKIIEKRQSVAFWCNPISGHATLYWYQQILGQGPKLLIQFQNNGVVDDSQLPKDRFSAERLKGVDSTLKIQPAKLEDSAVYLCASSLAGEDYEQYFGPGTRLTVT.

The V gene is TRBV9, the J gene TRBJ2-3; D possibly corresponds to TRBD2 (6 bases). V gave up 3 bases and J gave up 5 bases, with 13 bases separating them. Per germline, CDR1 SGDLS and CDR2 YYNGEE. The CDR3 is 14 residues long. This CDR3 is CASSAWGTGDTQYF. The DNA for the CDR3 is TGTGCCAGCAGCGCCTGGGGGACTGGAGATACGCAGTATTTT.

This chain uses TRBV2 with TRBJ2-5; TRBD2 matches 10 bases. Germline assignment: CDR1 SNHLY and CDR2 FYNNEI. The CDR3 runs 14 residues. Trimming at V came to 5 bases and at J to 6 bases, leaving 6 bases not matched to a gene. This chain's CDR3 is CASSSPGLAKTQYF. The DNA for the CDR3 is TGTGCCAGCAGTTCACCGGGACTAGCGAAGACCCAGTACTTC.

This chain uses TRBV7-8 with TRBJ2-1, with D hard to call. The CDR3 is made up of 14 amino acids. Trimming stripped 5 bases from V and 8 bases from J, with 16 bases between. Germline V gives CDR1 SGHVS, CDR2 FQNEAQ. CDR3 residues: CASSPVGASHEQFF. The CDR3 DNA reads as TGTGCCAGCAGCCCAGTTGGAGCTTCACATGAGCAGTTCTTC. The whole variable domain, remainder taken from reference TRBV7-8 and TRBJ2-1, is GAGVSQSPRYKVAKRGQDVALRCDPISGHVSLFWYQQALGQGPEFLTYFQNEAQLDKSGLPSDRFFAERPEGSVSTLKIQRTQQEDSAVYLCASSPVGASHEQFFGPGTRLTVL.

This sequence joins TRBV28 and TRBJ1-6; TRBD1 agrees at 7 bases. The CDR3 has 16 residues. The ends lost 5 bases at V and 3 bases at J; junction bases unmatched: 7. Germline CDR1 is MDHEN and CDR2 is SYDVKM. The CDR3 nucleotides are TGTGCCAGCAGTCCCAGGACAGGATTCTATAATTCACCCCTCCACTTT. It encodes CASSPRTGFYNSPLHF.

The chain recombines TRBV11-2 with TRBJ1-2; a possible D gene is TRBD1 (5 bases). Germline V gives CDR1 SGHAT, CDR2 FQNNGV. The CDR3 contains 12 residues. V lost 3 bases to trimming and J lost 13 bases, with 15 bases between them. The CDR3 protein is CASSLRDGACTF. The DNA of the CDR3 is TGTGCCAGCAGCTTGCGAGATGGGGCCTGCACCTTC.

This clone showed up just once. The gene calls are TRBV19 and TRBJ2-2; the D gene is possibly TRBD2 (6 bases). Trimming took off 3 bases at V and 0 bases at J, with 11 bases between the two ends. Germline CDR1 LNHDA, CDR2 SQIVND (reference sequence). This CDR3 has 16 amino acids. The CDR3 loop reads CASSMRGRPNTGELFF. In DNA form, the CDR3 reads TGTGCCAGTAGTATGCGGGGACGTCCGAACACCGGGGAGCTGTTTTTT.

The genes are TRBV19 and TRBJ2-7, with TRBD1 matching 7 bases. Germline V gene sequence: CDR1 LNHDA, CDR2 SQIVND (reference sequence). The CDR3 consists of 16 residues. V trimming: 3 bases; J trimming: 0 bases; junction bases outside the gene matches: 8. The CDR3 loop reads CASSIFGDSSSYEQYF. The DNA of the CDR3 is TGTGCCAGTAGTATTTTTGGGGACAGCTCCTCCTACGAGCAGTACTTC.

Comment on this clone: Just one base apart from a much larger clone, this may be a read error. Other DNA sequences of this sample code for an identical CDR3. The chain carries TRBV5-1 and TRBJ1-1, with D possibly being TRBD1 (6 bases). Trimming stripped 0 bases from V and 5 bases from J, with 11 bases between. CDR3 length equals 14 residues. Germline lookup yields CDR1 SGHRS and CDR2 YFSETQ. CDR3 in amino acids: CASSLEQGRTEAFF. Written as DNA, the CDR3 is TGCGCCAGCAGCTTGGAACAGGGAAGGACTGAAGCTTTCTTT.

The chain carries TRBV3-1 (or the pseudogene TRBV3-2) and TRBJ2-2; 8 bases are a match to TRBD2. Germline values: CDR1 LGHDT, CDR2 YNNKEL (reference sequence). CDR3 length: 16 amino acids. J gave up 5 bases and V 4 bases, and 9 bases lay outside the gene matches. Written as DNA, the CDR3 is TGTGCCAGCAGCCCCTTAGCGGGGTTTGCGACCGGGGAGCTGTTTTTT. Protein: CASSPLAGFATGELFF.

The chain is built from TRBV30 and TRBJ1-6, with D tentatively TRBD1 (5 bases). This CDR3 has 15 amino acids. Between the trimmed V and J ends, which lost 4 bases and 5 bases, there was a span of 15 bases. Germline V gene data show CDR1 as GTSNPN and CDR2 as SVGIG (reference sequence). This chain's CDR3 is CAWTLGGLNNSPLHF. For the CDR3, the DNA is TGTGCCTGGACCTTGGGGGGACTGAATAATTCACCCCTCCACTTT.

The rearrangement links TRBV12-3 or TRBV12-4 to TRBJ1-1; D remains unclear. Trimming cost V 7 bases and J 3 bases, with 6 bases left between them. The CDR3 totals 11 residues. CDR3 nucleotide sequence: TGTGCCAGCATGATAGACACTGAAGCTTTCTTT. Translating gives CASMIDTEAFF.

This chain links TRBV28 with TRBJ2-1; 13 bases match TRBD2. The CDR3 is 15 residues long. V shed 3 bases, J shed 9 bases, and the junction held 5 bases outside the gene matches. CDR1 and CDR2 from the germline V gene are MDHEN and SYDVKM. In DNA form, the CDR3 reads TGTGCCAGCAGTTTGGGACTAGCGGGATCTCTTGAGCAGTTCTTC. Its protein product is CASSLGLAGSLEQFF.